The rows below give T cell receptor beta chains drawn from one sample of a study of T cells in pancreatic ductal adenocarcinoma. Sequenced by immunoSEQ multiplex PCR; TCRdb stores in-frame clones only, minus some. The sample holds about 17,000 clones; 85% to 90% are singletons and the top ten take 0.94%. Sequencing was done on a sample of PBMCs. Receptors were obtained from a human donor with pancreatic ductal adenocarcinoma. CDR3s include the opening cysteine and the closing phenylalanine or tryptophan. A D gene is named only where the DNA matches it firmly. The size entry is marked missing in some rows and otherwise reads once, few, many or a size class.

v_gene	abundance	j_gene	d_gene	CDR3nt	CDR3aa
TRBV10-2	.	TRBJ2-2	TRBD2	TGCGCCAGCAGTGACCATACTAGCGGGCGGGCCGGGGAGCTGTTTTTT	CASSDHTSGRAGELFF
TRBV19	few	TRBJ1-4	TRBD1	TGTGCCAGTAGACAACGGCGACAGGGGGCTCTTAGTGAAAAACTGTTTTTT	CASRQRRQGALSEKLFF
TRBV7-9	.	TRBJ1-6	.	TGTGCCAGCAGCTTAAACCCTATCTCCTATAATTCACCCCTCCACTTT	CASSLNPISYNSPLHF
TRBV7-9	.	TRBJ2-3	.	TGTGCCAACGATCTACCAAGCACAGATACGCAGTATTTT	CANDLPSTDTQYF
TRBV6-5	.	TRBJ2-7	.	TGTGCCAGCAGTTACTCTCGGCGGGGGCCGACCTACGAGCAGTACTTC	CASSYSRRGPTYEQYF
TRBV6-5	.	TRBJ2-7	.	TGTGCCAGCAGTTACTCAACACCGGGGTCCGCCTACGAGCAGTACTTC	CASSYSTPGSAYEQYF
TRBV7-9	.	TRBJ1-3	.	TGTGCCAGCAGCGAACAGGAAGGCTCTGGAAACACCATATATTTT	CASSEQEGSGNTIYF
TRBV19	.	TRBJ1-3	.	TGTGCCAGTAAGCCCCCAGGGGAAAACACCATATATTTT	CASKPPGENTIYF
TRBV6-1	.	TRBJ1-1	TRBD1	TGTGCCAGCAGTGAAACCCAGGGGGCTGGCACTGAAGCTTTCTTT	CASSETQGAGTEAFF
TRBV18	.	TRBJ2-3	.	TGTGCCAGCTCACCGGGAGAGGGCCCCACAGATACGCAGTATTTT	CASSPGEGPTDTQYF
TRBV5-1	.	TRBJ2-2	TRBD1	TGCGCCAGCAGCTCAGGACAGGGTACCGGGGAGCTGTTTTTT	CASSSGQGTGELFF
TRBV7-3	few	TRBJ1-2	.	TGTGCCAGCAGCCCGGGGGGAACCTATGGCTACACCTTC	CASSPGGTYGYTF
TRBV9	.	TRBJ2-2	.	TGTGCCAGCAGCGATCCCCTCAGGGCCGGGGAGCTGTTTTTT	CASSDPLRAGELFF
TRBV5-6	.	TRBJ1-4	.	TGTGCCAGCAGCAATCAAGGGGCAACTAATGAAAAACTGTTTTTT	CASSNQGATNEKLFF
TRBV28	.	TRBJ2-1	TRBD2	TGTGCCAGCACCGGACTAGCGGGTGGGAATGAGCAGTTCTTC	CASTGLAGGNEQFF
TRBV19	.	TRBJ1-1	TRBD1	TGTGCCAGTAGTGCCCCACCGGGACAGGGGTCGGTTGAAGCTTTCTTT	CASSAPPGQGSVEAFF
TRBV7-8	.	TRBJ1-1	.	TGTGCCAGCAGCTTAGGCCGGGGGGGGAACACTGAAGCTTTCTTT	CASSLGRGGNTEAFF
TRBV18	.	TRBJ1-3	TRBD1	TGTGCCAGCTCATCGACCGGGACAGGCACCTTCTCTGGAAACACCATATATTTT	CASSSTGTGTFSGNTIYF
TRBV27	.	TRBJ1-2	.	TGTGCCAGCAGTGTCGGCGGATATCCCTATGGCTACACCTTC	CASSVGGYPYGYTF
TRBV30	few	TRBJ1-6	.	TGTGCCTGGAGTGGAGATTTTGATTCACCCCTCCACTTT	CAWSGDFDSPLHF
TRBV7-2	.	TRBJ1-2	.	TGTGCCAGCAGCTTAGTTTACAGCTCGGATGGCTACACCTTC	CASSLVYSSDGYTF
TRBV30	.	TRBJ2-1	.	TGTGCCTGGAGTGTAAGGGGGTATGAGGGCAATGAGCAGTTCTTC	CAWSVRGYEGNEQFF
TRBV9	.	TRBJ2-1	.	TGTGCCAGCAGCGTAACCCTTGATGGAGTAACGGTATACAATGAGCAGTTCTTC	CASSVTLDGVTVYNEQFF
TRBV29-1	.	TRBJ2-1	TRBD2	TGCAGCGTTCAGGGACTAGCGGAGTACAATGAGCAGTTCTTC	CSVQGLAEYNEQFF
TRBV7-3	.	TRBJ2-1	TRBD1	TGTGCCAGCAGCTTAAGTGACAGGGGGCGGAATGAGCAGTTCTTC	CASSLSDRGRNEQFF
TRBV28	once	TRBJ2-1	TRBD2	TGTGCCAGCAGTTCGACTAGCGGGGGATACAATGAGCAGTTCTTC	CASSSTSGGYNEQFF
TRBV4-3	few	TRBJ2-7	.	TGCGCCAGCAGCCAAGCAGCAGGGGAATACGAGCAGTACTTC	CASSQAAGEYEQYF
TRBV19	.	TRBJ1-1	.	TGTGCCAGTAGTGCTCCCCTCAGGGTTGTGAACACTGAAGCTTTCTTT	CASSAPLRVVNTEAFF
TRBV5-6	.	TRBJ2-7	TRBD1	TGTGCCAGCAGCATTCCAGGGGGATACGAGCAGTACTTC	CASSIPGGYEQYF
TRBV5-6	once	TRBJ1-1	TRBD1	TGTGCCAGCAGCCGACAGGGGGAAATGGAATTTGAAGCTTTCTTT	CASSRQGEMEFEAFF
TRBV5-1	.	TRBJ1-4	.	TGCGCCAGCAGCTTGGCCGGAGATTTTCATGAAAAACTGTTTTTT	CASSLAGDFHEKLFF
TRBV5-4	.	TRBJ1-1	.	TGTGCCAGCAGCTTCTCCAGGGTGGACACTGAAGCTTTCTTT	CASSFSRVDTEAFF
TRBV5-1	.	TRBJ2-3	.	TGCGCCAGCAGCTTGTACGGGTTGAGCACAGATACGCAGTATTTT	CASSLYGLSTDTQYF
TRBV2	few	TRBJ1-5	.	TGTGCCAGCAGTGAATGGGGGCGGCGGCAGCCCCAGCATTTT	CASSEWGRRQPQHF
TRBV28	.	TRBJ1-4	.	TGTGCCAGCACCCTTGGGGGGACTAATGAAAAACTGTTTTTT	CASTLGGTNEKLFF
TRBV19	.	TRBJ1-3	TRBD1	TGTGCCAGTAGTGCCTTCCGGGACAGCCTTGGAAACACCATATATTTT	CASSAFRDSLGNTIYF
TRBV27	.	TRBJ1-1	TRBD1	TGTGCCAGCAGTTGGACAGGGGGTCGCACTGAAGCTTTCTTT	CASSWTGGRTEAFF
TRBV6-5	.	TRBJ2-1	TRBD1	TGTGCCAGCAGCCCCCTACAGGGGGACAATGAGCAGTTCTTC	CASSPLQGDNEQFF
TRBV5-8	.	TRBJ2-7	.	TGTGCCAGCAGCTTGGCGGCAGGGGGGATTGAGGAGCAGTACTTC	CASSLAAGGIEEQYF
TRBV23-1	.	TRBJ1-3	TRBD1	TGCGCCAGCAGTGGGGGACAGACCTCTGGAAACACCATATATTTT	CASSGGQTSGNTIYF
TRBV6-1	once	TRBJ1-2	.	TGTGCCAGCAGTGATCGGAGAGGGACTAACTATGGCTACACCTTC	CASSDRRGTNYGYTF
TRBV9	.	TRBJ2-6	.	TGTGCCAGCAGCGTAGCATCGCGGGGACAGAGCTCTGGGGCCAACGTCCTGACTTTC	CASSVASRGQSSGANVLTF
TRBV11-3	.	TRBJ2-7	.	TGTGCCAGCAGCTTAGAGGCTAGCTTTGACGAGCAGTACTTC	CASSLEASFDEQYF
TRBV4-3	.	TRBJ2-1	.	TGCGCCAGCAGCCAAGAAATCAACAGCTTCAATGAGCAGTTCTTC	CASSQEINSFNEQFF
TRBV6-5	.	TRBJ1-3	TRBD1	TGTGCCAGCAGTTGGGGACAGCTAGGTGGAAACACCATATATTTT	CASSWGQLGGNTIYF
TRBV19	.	TRBJ2-3	TRBD1	TGTGCCAGTAGTTGGACAGGGAACCCCGCAGATACGCAGTATTTT	CASSWTGNPADTQYF
TRBV9	.	TRBJ1-2	.	TGTGCCAGCAGCGCGGACTCCCGAAGCGGCTACACCTTC	CASSADSRSGYTF
TRBV5-1	once	TRBJ1-1	.	TGCGCCAGCAGCCCCAGGGGTGGGACTGAAGCTTTCTTT	CASSPRGGTEAFF
TRBV6-1	.	TRBJ2-5	TRBD1	TGTGCCAGCACTCGGCTGGGGGACAGTCAAGAGACCCAGTACTTC	CASTRLGDSQETQYF
TRBV29-1	few	TRBJ1-1	.	TGCAGCGTTGACAGGGAGGTGTACACTGAAGCTTTCTTT	CSVDREVYTEAFF
TRBV5-6	.	TRBJ2-1	TRBD1	TGTGCCAGCAGCTCCAGGACAGGGACTAATGAGCAGTTCTTC	CASSSRTGTNEQFF
TRBV7-8	.	TRBJ2-1	TRBD2	TGTGCCAGCAGCGCCGTCGGGGGGGGAGGCAATGAGCAGTTCTTC	CASSAVGGGGNEQFF
TRBV4-2	few	TRBJ2-7	TRBD1	TGTGCCAGCAGCCAAGAATCGGGACAGGTCTCCTACGAGCAGTACTTC	CASSQESGQVSYEQYF
TRBV30	.	TRBJ1-5	.	TGTGCCTGGAGTCCCTCCGTGGCCCTCGGGGGTCAGCCCCAGCATTTT	CAWSPSVALGGQPQHF
TRBV9	.	TRBJ1-5	.	TGTGCCAGCAGCGAGGGGGACATTCTTAATCAGCCCCAGCATTTT	CASSEGDILNQPQHF